The rows below give T cell receptor beta chains drawn from one sample of a study of cytotoxic CD8 clonotypes in ibrutinib-treated CLL. Measured with immunoSEQ multiplex PCR; TCRdb has only the in-frame clones, and not every one. This table has approximately 340,000 clones, roughly 67% appearing once. Sample: PBMCs, taken after 36 months of ibrutinib treatment. All receptors derive from a human donor with chronic lymphocytic leukemia. CDR3s include the opening cysteine and the closing phenylalanine or tryptophan. The D gene is left open where the match is weak.

v_call,j_call,d_call,cdr3_aa,cdr3_nt
TRBV2,TRBJ2-3,-,CASSEFRDSDTQYF,TGTGCCAGCAGTGAATTTCGGGATTCAGATACGCAGTATTTT
TRBV5-4,TRBJ2-6,TRBD1,CASSLVWDRGILTF,TGTGCCAGCAGCTTGGTATGGGACAGGGGAATCCTGACTTTC
TRBV27,TRBJ2-7,-,CASSFLDSSYEQYF,TGTGCCAGCAGTTTCCTTGACAGCTCCTACGAGCAGTACTTC
TRBV27,TRBJ2-7,-,CASSPRPLQNLEYF,TGTGCCAGCAGTCCCCGGCCACTACAGAACCTTGAGTACTTC
TRBV7-9,TRBJ2-7,-,CASSLGGGAGYEQYF,TGTGCCAGCAGCTTAGGAGGAGGGGCAGGCTACGAGCAGTACTTC
TRBV11-2,TRBJ2-7,-,CASSLAFSSSYEQYF,TGTGCCAGCAGCTTAGCTTTCTCGAGCTCCTACGAGCAGTACTTC
TRBV29-1,TRBJ2-7,-,CSVRQRYEQYF,TGCAGCGTCCGACAGCGCTACGAGCAGTACTTC
TRBV6-1,TRBJ2-3,-,CASSELGNTDTQYF,TGTGCCAGCAGTGAACTGGGGAACACAGATACGCAGTATTTT
TRBV13,TRBJ1-1,TRBD1,CASSFPDRGTEAFF,TGTGCCAGCAGCTTTCCGGACAGGGGGACTGAAGCTTTCTTT
TRBV14,TRBJ2-7,TRBD2,CASSQGFGLAYEQYF,TGTGCCAGCAGCCAAGGCTTTGGACTAGCCTACGAGCAGTACTTC